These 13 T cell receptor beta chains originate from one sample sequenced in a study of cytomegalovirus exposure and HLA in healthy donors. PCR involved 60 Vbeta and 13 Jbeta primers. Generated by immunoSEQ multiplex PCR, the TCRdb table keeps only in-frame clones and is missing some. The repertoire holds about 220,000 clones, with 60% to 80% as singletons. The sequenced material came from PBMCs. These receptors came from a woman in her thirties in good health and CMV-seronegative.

The CDR3 coding sequence is TGTGCCAGCAGCTTAGCGCGGGGGCAGAGGGTTATTTACGAGCAGTACTTC. As protein: CASSLARGQRVIYEQYF. V and J are TRBV7-9 and TRBJ2-7, with D maybe TRBD2 (7 bases). Per germline, CDR1 SEHNR and CDR2 FQNEAQ (reference sequence). Trimming took off 0 bases at V and 4 bases at J, with 19 bases between the two ends. This CDR3 contains 17 residues.

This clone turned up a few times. DNA of the CDR3: TGTGCCAGCAGTACTCGGACAGGTACCTACGAGCAGTACTTC. Translated: CASSTRTGTYEQYF. V and J are TRBV6-1 and TRBJ2-7; 7 bases line up with TRBD1. Unmatched junction bases numbered 6, after V lost 5 bases and J lost 2 bases. The CDR3 contains 14 residues. Germline V lookup: CDR1 MNHNS, CDR2 SASEGT.

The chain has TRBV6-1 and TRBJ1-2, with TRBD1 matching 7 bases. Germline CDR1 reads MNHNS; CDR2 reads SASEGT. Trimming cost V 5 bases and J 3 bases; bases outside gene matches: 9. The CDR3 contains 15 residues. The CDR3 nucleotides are TGTGCCAGCAGTCCTCGGACAGGTCGGGACTATGGCTACACCTTC. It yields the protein CASSPRTGRDYGYTF.

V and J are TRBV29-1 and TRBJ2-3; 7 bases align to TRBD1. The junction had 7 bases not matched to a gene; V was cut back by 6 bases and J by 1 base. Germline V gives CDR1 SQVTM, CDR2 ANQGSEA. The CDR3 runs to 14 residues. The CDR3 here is CSVRSQGGTDTQYF. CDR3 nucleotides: TGCAGCGTCCGGAGTCAGGGGGGCACAGATACGCAGTATTTT.

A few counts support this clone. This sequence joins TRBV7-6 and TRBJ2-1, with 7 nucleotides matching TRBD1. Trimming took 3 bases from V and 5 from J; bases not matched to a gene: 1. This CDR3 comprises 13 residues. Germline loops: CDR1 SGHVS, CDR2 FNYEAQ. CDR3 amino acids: CASSFQGDNEQFF. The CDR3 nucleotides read TGTGCCAGCAGCTTTCAGGGGGACAATGAGCAGTTCTTC.

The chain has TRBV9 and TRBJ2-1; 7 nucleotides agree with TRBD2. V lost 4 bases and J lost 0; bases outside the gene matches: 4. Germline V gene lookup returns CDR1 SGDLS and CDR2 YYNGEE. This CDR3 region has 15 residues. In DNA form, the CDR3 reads TGTGCCAGCAGCCAGAGCGGGAACTCCTACAATGAGCAGTTCTTC. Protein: CASSQSGNSYNEQFF. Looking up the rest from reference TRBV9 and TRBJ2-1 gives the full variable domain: DSGVTQTPKHLITATGQRVTLRCSPRSGDLSVYWYQQSLDQGLQFLIQYYNGEERAKGNILERFSAQQFPDLHSELNLSSLELGDSALYFCASSQSGNSYNEQFFGPGTRLTVL.

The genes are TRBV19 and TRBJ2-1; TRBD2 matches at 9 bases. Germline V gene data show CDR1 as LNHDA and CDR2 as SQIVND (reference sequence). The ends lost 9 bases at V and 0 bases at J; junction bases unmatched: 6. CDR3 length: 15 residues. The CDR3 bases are TGTGCCAGCGCAGGACTAGCGAGCTCCTACAATGAGCAGTTCTTC. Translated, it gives CASAGLASSYNEQFF.

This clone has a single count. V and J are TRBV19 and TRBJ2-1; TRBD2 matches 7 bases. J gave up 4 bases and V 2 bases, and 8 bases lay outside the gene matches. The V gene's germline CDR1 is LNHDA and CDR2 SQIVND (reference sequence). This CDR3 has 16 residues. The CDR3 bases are TGTGCCAGTAGTATAACCCGGGGTAGCGGGTACAATGAGCAGTTCTTC. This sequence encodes CASSITRGSGYNEQFF.

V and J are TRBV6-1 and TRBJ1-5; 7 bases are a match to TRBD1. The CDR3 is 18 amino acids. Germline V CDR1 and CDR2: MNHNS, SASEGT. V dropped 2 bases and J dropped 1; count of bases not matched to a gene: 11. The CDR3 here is CASSEMYGVGQSNQPQHF. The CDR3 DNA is TGTGCCAGCAGTGAAATGTATGGGGTGGGACAGAGCAATCAGCCCCAGCATTTT.

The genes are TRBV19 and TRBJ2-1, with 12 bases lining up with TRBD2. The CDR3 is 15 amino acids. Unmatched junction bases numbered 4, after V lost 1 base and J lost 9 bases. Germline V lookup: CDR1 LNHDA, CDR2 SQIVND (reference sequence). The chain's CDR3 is CASSIGQTSGSEQFF. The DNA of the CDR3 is TGTGCCAGTAGTATAGGGCAGACTAGCGGGAGTGAGCAGTTCTTC.

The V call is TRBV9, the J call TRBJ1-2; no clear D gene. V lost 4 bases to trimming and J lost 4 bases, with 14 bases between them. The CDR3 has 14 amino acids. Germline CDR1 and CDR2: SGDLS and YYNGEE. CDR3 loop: CASSPAEEGYGYTF. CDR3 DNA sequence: TGTGCCAGCAGCCCCGCGGAAGAGGGCTATGGCTACACCTTC.

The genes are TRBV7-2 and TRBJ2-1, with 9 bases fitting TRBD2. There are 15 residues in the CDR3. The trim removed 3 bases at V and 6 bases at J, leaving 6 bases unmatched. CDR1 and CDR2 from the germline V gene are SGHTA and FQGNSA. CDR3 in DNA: TGTGCCAGCAGCTTCTCCGGGACTAGCCTCAATGAGCAGTTCTTC. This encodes CASSFSGTSLNEQFF.

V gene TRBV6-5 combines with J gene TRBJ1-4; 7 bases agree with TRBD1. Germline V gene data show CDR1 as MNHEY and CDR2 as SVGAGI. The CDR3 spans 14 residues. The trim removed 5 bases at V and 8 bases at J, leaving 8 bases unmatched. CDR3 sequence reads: CASSPPGTAEKLFF. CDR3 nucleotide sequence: TGTGCCAGCAGTCCACCCGGGACAGCCGAAAAACTGTTTTTT.